The 18 T cell receptor beta chains below all came from one sample that was sequenced in a study of long-term antiretroviral therapy in people with HIV. The assay used was immunoSEQ (version v3.0), run at survey level. Clones were read by immunoSEQ multiplex PCR, and TCRdb kept only the in-frame ones, dropping some. Among roughly 44,000 clones listed, about 95% were seen once. Sequenced material: unsorted PBMCs, taken 3.7 years after starting antiretroviral therapy. The receptors shown here come from a woman between 45 and 60 years old with HIV.

V gene TRBV9 combines with J gene TRBJ1-2; D unclear. V lost 2 bases to trimming and J lost 4 bases, with 18 bases between them. Germline assignment: CDR1 SGDLS and CDR2 YYNGEE. The CDR3 extends over 16 amino acids. The chain's CDR3 is CASSVRPGVSAYGYTF. CDR3 nucleotide sequence: TGTGCCAGCAGCGTCCGGCCCGGGGTATCGGCCTATGGCTACACCTTC.

The chain recombines TRBV19 with TRBJ2-7; a weak D match, TRBD1 (6 bases). The germline V and J ends were trimmed by 6 bases and 0 bases, with 12 bases remaining between them. This CDR3 spans 14 amino acids. The germline V gene encodes CDR1 LNHDA and CDR2 SQIVND (reference sequence). The DNA for the CDR3 is TGTGCCAGTAGCATTAGGGGGAGCTCCTACGAGCAGTACTTC. Its protein product is CASSIRGSSYEQYF.

The table lists this clone with a few counts. For the CDR3, the DNA is TGTGCCAGCAGCAGTTTAACAGGGGCTGGGGCCAACGTCCTGACTTTC. As protein: CASSSLTGAGANVLTF. V and J are TRBV11-1 and TRBJ2-6, with 7 positions matching TRBD1. CDR3 length equals 16 residues. Looked up from germline, CDR1 is SGHAT and CDR2 is FQDESV (reference sequence). The ends lost 5 bases at V and 2 bases at J; junction bases unmatched: 6.

The V and J genes are TRBV11-2 and TRBJ1-1; the D is unclear. This CDR3 spans 14 amino acids. Trimming cost V 6 bases and J 7 bases, with 18 bases left between them. Germline lookup yields CDR1 SGHAT and CDR2 FQNNGV. The CDR3 DNA is TGTGCCAGCAGTAGGACTGGAGCCTTCGGTGAAGCTTTCTTT. It translates to CASSRTGAFGEAFF. The whole variable domain, remainder taken from reference TRBV11-2 and TRBJ1-1, is EAGVAQSPRYKIIEKRQSVAFWCNPISGHATLYWYQQILGQGPKLLIQFQNNGVVDDSQLPKDRFSAERLKGVDSTLKIQPAKLEDSAVYLCASSRTGAFGEAFFGQGTRLTVV.

The genes are TRBV6-8 and TRBJ1-6; possible D gene TRBD1, 5 bases. The CDR3 contains 14 residues. With 10 bases removed from V and 6 bases from J, the gap between germline ends came to 16 bases. Germline assignment: CDR1 MNHGY and CDR2 SAAAGT. The CDR3 sequence is CATHPPRANSPLHF. The CDR3 bases are TGTGCCACTCACCCCCCCAGGGCTAATTCACCCCTCCACTTT.

The rearrangement joins TRBV5-1 to TRBJ1-2, with TRBD1 matching over 8 bases. The germline gives CDR1 SGHRS, CDR2 YFSETQ. The CDR3 totals 14 residues. The J segment lost 5 bases and the V segment lost 4 bases, leaving 7 bases of the junction unmatched. The CDR3 reads CASSPAQGAYGYTF. For the CDR3, the DNA is TGCGCCAGCAGCCCCGCCCAGGGGGCGTATGGCTACACCTTC.

The chain has TRBV7-6 and TRBJ2-5, with D perhaps TRBD2 (6 bases). The CDR3 runs 13 residues. CDR1 and CDR2 from the germline V gene are SGHVS and FNYEAQ. Trimming took off 3 bases at V and 5 bases at J, with 10 bases between the two ends. The DNA for the CDR3 is TGTGCCAGCAGCTTGACTAGGGGTGAGACCCAGTACTTC. It translates to CASSLTRGETQYF. The entire variable domain, with the rest obtained from reference TRBV7-6 and TRBJ2-5, is as follows: GAGVSQSPRYKVTKRGQDVALRCDPISGHVSLYWYRQALGQGPEFLTYFNYEAQQDKSGLPNDRFSAERPEGSISTLTIQRTEQRDSAMYRCASSLTRGETQYFGPGTRLLVL.

The V and J genes are TRBV5-1 and TRBJ1-6; D unclear. The CDR3 consists of 13 residues. Germline assignment: CDR1 SGHRS and CDR2 YFSETQ. Trimming shortened V by 0 bases and J by 10 bases, and 8 bases separated the two germline ends. CDR3 residues: CASSLAQSSPLHF. In DNA form, the CDR3 reads TGCGCCAGCAGCTTGGCCCAATCATCACCCCTCCACTTT.

This clone has only a few counts. The rearrangement joins TRBV5-4 to TRBJ1-2; D not resolved. This CDR3 region has 15 residues. The V gene lost 0 bases and the J gene lost 0 bases, with 9 bases spanning the gap. Germline-derived CDR1 and CDR2 are SGHNT and YYREEE (reference sequence). The CDR3 DNA sequence: TGTGCCAGCAGCTTGGGGCTTGGGGCTAACTATGGCTACACCTTC. It yields the protein CASSLGLGANYGYTF.

The chain recombines TRBV6-1 with TRBJ1-1, with 7 bases identical to TRBD1. In germline, CDR1 is MNHNS, CDR2 SASEGT. The CDR3 loop spans 12 amino acids. V lost 8 bases to trimming and J lost 4 bases; unmatched junction nucleotides: 4. This chain's CDR3 is CASWQGGTEAFF. CDR3 DNA: TGTGCCAGCTGGCAGGGGGGCACTGAAGCTTTCTTT.

The sample holds one count of this clone. The V and J genes are TRBV7-2 and TRBJ1-2; TRBD1 aligns across 9 bases. The J segment lost 2 bases and the V segment lost 1 base, leaving 5 bases of the junction unmatched. CDR3 length: 16 residues. The germline CDR1 and CDR2 sequences are SGHTA and FQGNSA. The chain's CDR3 is CASSLGGGQGNYGYTF. The CDR3 nucleotides are TGTGCCAGCAGCTTAGGAGGCGGACAGGGGAACTATGGCTACACCTTC.

This clone was observed a single time. V usage is TRBV10-3 and J usage is TRBJ2-5; D possibly matches TRBD1 or TRBD2 (5 bases each). Germline V gene data show CDR1 as ENHRY and CDR2 as SYGVKD. V was pared by 10 bases and J by 1 base, with 16 bases between. The CDR3 is 14 amino acids. CDR3 protein: CATSVGDLQETQYF. CDR3 sequence (DNA): TGTGCCACCTCGGTGGGGGACCTCCAAGAGACCCAGTACTTC.

The chain uses TRBV6-5 and TRBJ1-2; TRBD1 agrees at 8 bases. The CDR3 spans 14 residues. Trimming took 6 bases from V and 8 from J; bases not matched to a gene: 11. Germline V gene lookup returns CDR1 MNHEY and CDR2 SVGAGI. The DNA of the CDR3 is TGTGCCAGCAGCGTGAGTAGGACAGGGAACGGCTACACCTTC. Protein: CASSVSRTGNGYTF.

The chain employs TRBV18 and TRBJ2-6, with D possibly being TRBD1 (6 bases). The CDR3 is 19 residues long. The germline V gene encodes CDR1 KGHSH and CDR2 LQKENI. Trimming removed 6 bases at V and 0 bases at J, with 21 bases between. The CDR3 DNA reads TGTGCCAGCTCCCTTTACGATACAGGGACAATCTCTGGGGCCAACGTCCTGACTTTC. This encodes CASSLYDTGTISGANVLTF. Filled out from reference TRBV18 and TRBJ2-6, the complete variable domain reads NAGVMQNPRHLVRRRGQEARLRCSPMKGHSHVYWYRQLPEEGLKFMVYLQKENIIDESGMPKERFSAEFPKEGPSILRIQQVVRGDSAAYFCASSLYDTGTISGANVLTFGAGSRLTVL.

CDR3 region: CASSLRVQGGKDQETQYF. Written as DNA, the CDR3 is TGTGCCAGCAGCTTACGGGTACAGGGAGGGAAGGACCAAGAGACCCAGTACTTC. The J gene is TRBJ2-5, the V gene TRBV7-9, with D perhaps TRBD2 (7 bases). Germline V gene lookup returns CDR1 SEHNR and CDR2 FQNEAQ (reference sequence). This CDR3 contains 18 residues. V dropped 2 bases and J dropped 0 bases, with 19 bases sitting between them.

The chain has TRBV7-6 and TRBJ1-4; a possible D gene is TRBD1 (5 bases). The CDR3 runs to 14 residues. V lost 1 base and J lost 13, with 16 bases in between. Germline V gene lookup returns CDR1 SGHVS and CDR2 FNYEAQ. CDR3 sequence: CASSLGGRGLGLFF. CDR3 bases: TGTGCCAGCAGCTTAGGGGGAAGGGGCCTGGGACTGTTTTTT.

The rearrangement uses TRBV6-1 and TRBJ2-5; a possible D gene is TRBD1 (5 bases). This CDR3 region has 14 residues. Germline CDR1 reads MNHNS; CDR2 reads SASEGT. Between the trimmed V and J ends, which lost 1 base and 4 bases, there was a span of 10 bases. This CDR3 is CASSEGVGAETQYF. CDR3 sequence (DNA): TGTGCCAGCAGTGAAGGAGTAGGGGCAGAGACCCAGTACTTC.

The genes are TRBV7-9 and TRBJ1-6; 9 bases line up with TRBD1. Trimming cost V 4 bases and J 9 bases; bases outside gene matches: 4. The CDR3 has 14 residues. Germline CDR1 SEHNR, CDR2 FQNEAQ (reference sequence). The CDR3 DNA sequence: TGTGCCAGCAGCTCCACAGGGGGCCGTTCACCCCTCCACTTT. It translates to CASSSTGGRSPLHF.